This TCR beta chain was profiled in a study of cytomegalovirus exposure and HLA in healthy donors. The protocol was immunoSEQ multiplex PCR, while the TCRdb copy is restricted to in-frame clones and leaves out a portion. Seen here are about 55,000 clones, approximately 92% observed once, and the top ten hold around 2.9%. Findings and limits, study-wide: CMV antigen specificity was confirmed in vitro for three CMV-associated chains. Reports credit the classifier with highly specific, highly sensitive diagnosis of cytomegalovirus status.

With regard to this clone: Its target is not known.

Separation from the roughly 700-subject first cohort characterized the roughly 130-subject validation cohort, to which the donors belonged. The specimen sequenced was PBMCs. The receptor was isolated from a young man in good health and CMV-seronegative.

The chain's CDR3 is CASSYGAYNSNQPQHF. In nucleotides, the CDR3 is TGTGCCAGCAGTTACGGGGCTTATAATAGCAATCAGCCCCAGCATTTT. This rearrangement joins TRBV6-5 to TRBJ1-5; perhaps TRBD1 as D (5 bases). This CDR3 region has 16 residues. Trimming cost V 2 bases and J 0 bases, with 11 bases left between them. Germline CDR1 and CDR2: MNHEY and SVGAGI.